The rows below give T cell receptor beta chains drawn from one sample of a study of lung T cells in sarcoidosis with Löfgren's syndrome. TCRdb re-called the reads with MiXCR, one entry per CDR3 protein. The data contain approximately 3,200 distinct CDR3 sequences, 15% to 20% of them seen just once; the ten biggest clones take up 7.2%. Input material: CD4+ T cells from bronchoalveolar lavage. These receptors were collected from a human donor with sarcoidosis (Löfgren's syndrome or another form), or a control subject (not recorded which). Both conserved end residues are trimmed from each CDR3. Expanded clones are given a class, and other clones once, few, many or no size at all.

J gene	V gene	clone size	CDR3 protein
TRBJ1-3	TRBV11-2	-	ASSISNRGAGNTIY
TRBJ2-3	TRBV12-5	medium-sized	ASGLDGSTQY
TRBJ2-3	TRBV24-1	medium-sized	ATSGTSGSGPDTQY
TRBJ2-1	TRBV28	-	ASRTGRVNGQF
TRBJ2-1	TRBV7-2	medium-sized	ASSFGTYNEQF
TRBJ2-5	TRBV20-1	many	SAFIAQGDQETQY
TRBJ2-3	TRBV6-2/TRBV6-3	medium-sized	ASSYAGTATQY
TRBJ2-3	TRBV5-1	many	ASSLERTDTQY
TRBJ1-2	TRBV7-2	medium-sized	ASSPRQGVNGYT
TRBJ1-2	TRBV7-2	many	ASSPGQGDYGYT
TRBJ2-7	TRBV19	medium-sized	ASSIGDVNEQY
TRBJ2-3	TRBV6-1	medium-sized	ATDFTDTQY
TRBJ1-1	TRBV6-1	medium-sized	ASSGYIGEAF
TRBJ2-1	TRBV20-1	many	RALAGLNSYNEQF
TRBJ1-3	TRBV30	medium-sized	AWSKQGAGNTIY
TRBJ1-1	TRBV6-6	few	ASSYSGTGGTEAF
TRBJ2-3	TRBV12-3/TRBV12-4	-	ASTVRQRTDTQY
TRBJ2-3	TRBV18	medium-sized	ASSPNRDTQY
TRBJ1-5	TRBV20-1	medium-sized	SALDNRGGIGPQH
TRBJ2-3	TRBV5-1	medium-sized	ASSLAYTDTQY
TRBJ2-3	TRBV7-2	medium-sized	ASSFGQYTDTQY
TRBJ2-3	TRBV7-9	medium-sized	ASSLGTGVTTDTQY
TRBJ2-3	TRBV4-3	medium-sized	ASSHLAGGQDTQY
TRBJ1-3	TRBV3-1	medium-sized	ASGGGNTIY
TRBJ1-2	TRBV4-2	medium-sized	ASSQGTGGLGYT
TRBJ2-5	TRBV6-1	medium-sized	ASSSPRGTQETQY
TRBJ1-2	TRBV7-9	-	ASSLQGSYGYT
TRBJ1-2	TRBV20-1	medium-sized	SARDSSIGVLYGYT